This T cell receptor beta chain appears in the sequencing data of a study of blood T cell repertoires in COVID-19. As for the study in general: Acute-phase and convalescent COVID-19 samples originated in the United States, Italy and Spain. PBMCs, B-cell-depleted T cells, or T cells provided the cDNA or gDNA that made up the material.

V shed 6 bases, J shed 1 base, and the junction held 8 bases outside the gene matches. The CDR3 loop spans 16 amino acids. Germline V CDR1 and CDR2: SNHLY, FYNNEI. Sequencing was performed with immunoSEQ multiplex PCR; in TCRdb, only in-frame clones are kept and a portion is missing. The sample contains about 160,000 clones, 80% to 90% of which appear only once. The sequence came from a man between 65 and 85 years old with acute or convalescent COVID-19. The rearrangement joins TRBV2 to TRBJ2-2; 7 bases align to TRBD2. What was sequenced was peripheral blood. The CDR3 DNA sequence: TGTGCCAGCAGGGCTGAGGGAGGGCGGAACACCGGGGAGCTGTTTTTT. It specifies CASRAEGGRNTGELFF.